Below are 32 T cell receptor beta chains sequenced from a single sample in a study of blood T cell repertoires in COVID-19. Sequencing used immunoSEQ multiplex PCR; TCRdb keeps in-frame clones, though not all of them. The sample carries a few hundred thousand clones, roughly 87% recorded once. Sequenced input: PBMCs or T cells enriched from blood (not recorded which). These receptor sequences come from a woman between 25 and 40 years old who had recovered from COVID-19.

The rearrangement links TRBV18 to TRBJ2-6, with D perhaps TRBD2 (5 bases). The germline V gene encodes CDR1 KGHSH and CDR2 LQKENI. The CDR3 is made up of 18 amino acids. With 4 bases removed from V and 0 bases from J, the gap between germline ends came to 16 bases. The CDR3 nucleotides read TGTGCCAGCTCACTAAACCGCCCCGAGGGCTCTGGGGCCAACGTCCTGACTTTC. It specifies CASSLNRPEGSGANVLTF.

V is TRBV5-1 and J is TRBJ1-1; no clear D. Trimming took off 2 bases at V and 2 bases at J, with 10 bases between the two ends. From germline, CDR1 is SGHRS and CDR2 YFSETQ. This CDR3 is 14 amino acids long. The CDR3 protein is CASSFKAVNTEAFF. The CDR3 DNA follows: TGCGCCAGCAGCTTCAAGGCGGTAAACACTGAAGCTTTCTTT. The whole variable domain, remainder taken from reference TRBV5-1 and TRBJ1-1, is KAGVTQTPRYLIKTRGQQVTLSCSPISGHRSVSWYQQTPGQGLQFLFEYFSETQRNKGNFPGRFSGRQFSNSRSEMNVSTLELGDSALYLCASSFKAVNTEAFFGQGTRLTVV.

The chain uses TRBV7-8 and TRBJ2-1; tentatively, D is TRBD2 (6 bases). The V gene lost 5 bases and the J gene lost 9 bases, with 17 bases spanning the gap. CDR1 is SGHVS, CDR2 FQNEAQ, per germline. The CDR3 runs to 14 residues. The CDR3 DNA reads as TGTGCCAGCAGCCTTCTCCCGGGAGTACGTGAGCAGTTCTTC. It translates to CASSLLPGVREQFF.

Here the CDR3 DNA reads TGTGCCTGGAGTGAAAGATCCTCCTATAACTACGAGCAGTACTTC. This gives the protein CAWSERSSYNYEQYF. The chain joins TRBV30 to TRBJ2-7; D is unclear. V was trimmed by 1 base and J by 3 bases, leaving 16 bases between them. The CDR3 is made up of 15 amino acids. Per germline, CDR1 GTSNPN and CDR2 SVGIG (reference sequence).

This clone was observed many times. The rearrangement links TRBV5-7 to TRBJ2-7; TRBD1 aligns across 10 bases. TRBV5-7 is recorded as an ORF, its role being uncertain. V lost 4 bases, J lost 6 bases, and 19 bases stayed unmatched. The CDR3 loop spans 18 amino acids. The CDR3 bases are TGTGCCAGCAGCCTCCATAGGACAGGGGGAAGTTCGGCCGCCGAGCAGTACTTC. Translating it yields CASSLHRTGGSSAAEQYF.

This chain uses TRBV5-5 with TRBJ1-1; perhaps TRBD1 as D (5 bases). Germline CDR1 and CDR2: SGHKS and YYEKEE (reference sequence). Trimming shortened V by 4 bases and J by 11 bases, and 15 bases separated the two germline ends. The CDR3 runs 12 residues. CDR3 region: CASSPNGGEAFF. CDR3 DNA sequence: TGTGCCAGCAGCCCTAACGGGGGTGAGGCTTTCTTT.

DNA for the CDR3: TGCAGCGTTGGACTGGGGGCCAACGTCCTGACTTTC. Encoded protein: CSVGLGANVLTF. The chain combines TRBV29-1 with TRBJ2-6; D is uncertain. The V end was cut by 4 bases, the J end by 4 bases, with 5 bases between. Germline CDR1 reads SQVTM; CDR2 reads ANQGSEA. The CDR3 totals 12 residues.

V usage is TRBV2 and J usage is TRBJ2-7; D is ambiguous. Per the germline V gene, CDR1 is SNHLY and CDR2 is FYNNEI. V was shortened by 2 bases and J by 6 bases, with 8 bases between the two germline ends. The CDR3 contains 12 residues. The CDR3 nucleotides read TGTGCCAGCAGTGAAAGACTCCCCGAGCAGTACTTC. It encodes CASSERLPEQYF.

The chain joins TRBV5-1 to TRBJ2-7, with D possibly TRBD2 on 5 matching bases. The V gene's germline CDR1 is SGHRS and CDR2 YFSETQ. The ends were cut back, 2 bases at V and 6 bases at J, with 9 bases in the middle. The CDR3 totals 12 residues. Written as DNA, the CDR3 is TGCGCCAGCAGCTTCGGGGATCTCGAGCAGTACTTC. Translation gives CASSFGDLEQYF.

The chain links TRBV10-3 to TRBJ2-7, with 8 bases lining up with TRBD2. The trim removed 3 bases at V and 3 bases at J, leaving 1 base unmatched. Per the germline V gene, CDR1 is ENHRY and CDR2 is SYGVKD. This CDR3 is built from 13 residues. The CDR3 DNA follows: TGTGCCATCAGTGAACTAGCGGACTACGAGCAGTACTTC. Translation gives CAISELADYEQYF.

J is TRBJ1-3 and V is TRBV11-1; D ambiguous. Germline V lookup: CDR1 SGHAT, CDR2 FQDESV (reference sequence). The CDR3 is made up of 13 amino acids. Trimming left V 1 base short and J 8 bases short, with 9 bases between. The CDR3: CASSLEMEDTIYF. The CDR3 coding sequence is TGTGCCAGCAGCTTAGAAATGGAGGACACCATATATTTT.

This clone has a handful of counts. V usage is TRBV28 and J usage is TRBJ2-1; D might be TRBD2 (6 bases). Germline values: CDR1 MDHEN, CDR2 SYDVKM. The CDR3 length is 11 residues. V lost 8 bases, J lost 9 bases, and 11 bases lay in between. In DNA, the CDR3 is TGTGCCAGCGGGAGGTTGAGTGAGCAGTTCTTC. It translates to CASGRLSEQFF.

The chain is built from TRBV18 and TRBJ1-4; weak D call: TRBD1 (6 bases). Germline V gene sequence: CDR1 KGHSH, CDR2 LQKENI. The CDR3 has 12 residues. The V gene lost 8 bases and the J gene lost 8 bases, with 12 bases spanning the gap. CDR3: CASAGAYEKLFF. In DNA, the CDR3 is TGTGCCAGCGCAGGGGCCTACGAAAAACTGTTTTTT.

The chain has TRBV20-1 and TRBJ1-4; D might be TRBD1 (5 bases). In germline, CDR1 is DFQATT, CDR2 SNEGSKA (reference sequence). The CDR3 is 13 residues long. Trimming shortened V by 3 bases and J by 4 bases, and 9 bases separated the two germline ends. CDR3: CSASQGINEKLFF. The CDR3, as DNA: TGCAGTGCTAGTCAGGGTATTAATGAAAAACTGTTTTTT.

This chain joins TRBV4-1 and TRBJ2-1; a weak D match, TRBD2 (6 bases). Germline CDR1 is MGHRA and CDR2 is YSYEKL. V lost 3 bases and J 10 bases, leaving 7 bases between the germline ends. The CDR3 sequence is 11 residues long. In DNA form, the CDR3 reads TGCGCCAGCAGCCAGGCGGGGGAGCAGTTCTTC. As protein: CASSQAGEQFF.

The chain recombines TRBV19 with TRBJ1-2, with 7 bases identical to TRBD1. Losses at the gene ends were 5 bases for V and 4 bases for J; bases not matched to a gene: 7. The V gene's germline CDR1 is LNHDA and CDR2 SQIVND (reference sequence). This CDR3 has 14 residues. The CDR3 region has the DNA TGTGCCAGTAGTCTACAAACAGGGGCCTATGGCTACACCTTC. Its translation is CASSLQTGAYGYTF.

The rearrangement uses TRBV6-2 or TRBV6-3 and TRBJ2-1; a weak D match, TRBD1 (5 bases). This CDR3 contains 14 residues. CDR1 MNHEY and CDR2 SVGEGT come from the germline V gene. V was trimmed by 2 bases and J by 4 bases, leaving 9 bases between them. For the CDR3, the DNA is TGTGCCAGCAGTTACAGGGGCCCATACAATGAGCAGTTCTTC. Encoded protein: CASSYRGPYNEQFF.

The chain has TRBV28 and TRBJ2-7; 12 bases align to TRBD2. The ends lost 10 bases at V and 3 bases at J; junction bases unmatched: 10. Per germline, CDR1 MDHEN and CDR2 SYDVKM. The CDR3 is 15 residues long. The CDR3 nucleotides are TGTGCCATATCCCGAACGACTAGCGGGAGCTACGAGCAGTACTTC. It translates to CAISRTTSGSYEQYF.

V is TRBV11-2 and J is TRBJ2-1, with 8 positions matching TRBD2. V gave up 5 bases and J gave up 5 bases; unmatched junction bases: 8. This CDR3 is built from 15 residues. The germline CDR1 and CDR2 sequences are SGHAT and FQNNGV. In nucleotides, the CDR3 is TGTGCCAGCAGCCCCTGGCGGGGGGTCGACAATGAGCAGTTCTTC. Protein product: CASSPWRGVDNEQFF.

V is TRBV28 and J is TRBJ1-5, with 7 bases matching TRBD1. The germline CDR1 and CDR2 sequences are MDHEN and SYDVKM. Germline trimming cut 6 bases from V and 6 bases from J; bases unmatched to any gene: 8. The CDR3 is 14 amino acids. CDR3 bases: TGTGCCAGCAGACCGCGGACAGGCGGTCAGCCCCAGCATTTT. It yields the protein CASRPRTGGQPQHF.

This clone was picked up a small number of times. The chain employs TRBV6-5 and TRBJ1-1; weak D call: TRBD1 (6 bases). The V end lost 4 bases, the J end lost 1 base, and 16 bases lay between the germline ends. The CDR3 length is 16 residues. Looked up from germline, CDR1 is MNHEY and CDR2 is SVGAGI. This chain's CDR3 is CASSSTGRGANTEAFF. For the CDR3, the DNA is TGTGCCAGCAGTTCTACAGGGAGGGGGGCGAACACTGAAGCTTTCTTT.

This clone was found a few times. V is TRBV21-1 and J is TRBJ2-7; the table's D call, TRBD2, was not checked against the DNA. TRBV21-1 is flagged as a pseudogene. The length of the CDR3 is 14 residues. CDR3 DNA sequence: TGTGCCAGCAGCAAAGGCGGGACCTCCTACGAGCAGTACTTC. Amino acids: CASSKGGTSYEQYF.

V usage is TRBV28 and J usage is TRBJ2-1; 8 bases are shared with TRBD1. Germline V gives CDR1 MDHEN, CDR2 SYDVKM. The CDR3 loop spans 14 amino acids. With V trimmed by 8 bases and J by 4 bases, 7 bases remained unmatched. The CDR3 loop reads CASASGGAYNEQFF. In DNA, the CDR3 is TGTGCCAGCGCGTCAGGGGGCGCATACAATGAGCAGTTCTTC.

The rearrangement uses TRBV19 and TRBJ1-1; D possibly corresponds to TRBD1 (5 bases). The V end was cut by 5 bases, the J end by 9 bases, with 13 bases between. This CDR3 contains 12 residues. Germline-derived CDR1 and CDR2 are LNHDA and SQIVND (reference sequence). The CDR3 DNA reads TGTGCCAGTAGTTCGGGACTGCGCAAAGCTTTCTTT. It is translated as CASSSGLRKAFF.

The chain has TRBV5-1 and TRBJ2-7; possible D gene TRBD2, 6 bases. The CDR3 is 16 amino acids. Germline lookup yields CDR1 SGHRS and CDR2 YFSETQ. V was trimmed by 4 bases and J by 2 bases, leaving 19 bases between them. The CDR3 region is CASSPGDAQSAYEQYF. In nucleotides, the CDR3 is TGCGCCAGCAGCCCGGGGGACGCACAGTCGGCCTACGAGCAGTACTTC. Supplemented by reference TRBV5-1 and TRBJ2-7, the full variable domain reads KAGVTQTPRYLIKTRGQQVTLSCSPISGHRSVSWYQQTPGQGLQFLFEYFSETQRNKGNFPGRFSGRQFSNSRSEMNVSTLELGDSALYLCASSPGDAQSAYEQYFGPGTRLTVT.

This chain uses TRBV28 with TRBJ1-1; TRBD1 might be the D (5 bases). The CDR3 consists of 14 residues. V was trimmed by 1 base and J by 5 bases, leaving 11 bases between them. Germline V gene data show CDR1 as MDHEN and CDR2 as SYDVKM. The CDR3 reads CASSLSAGETEAFF. The CDR3 DNA sequence: TGTGCCAGCAGTTTATCTGCGGGGGAAACTGAAGCTTTCTTT.

V is TRBV14 and J is TRBJ2-1, with 7 nucleotides matching TRBD1. The CDR3 is 15 amino acids. With V trimmed by 1 base and J by 4 bases, 4 bases remained unmatched. In germline, CDR1 is SGHDN, CDR2 FVKESK. CDR3 in amino acids: CASSQVATGYNEQFF. The DNA for the CDR3 is TGTGCCAGCAGCCAAGTCGCGACAGGGTACAATGAGCAGTTCTTC.

This clone appeared a few times. The chain carries TRBV6-1 and TRBJ1-6; TRBD1 matches at 9 bases. V dropped 1 base and J dropped 10; count of bases not matched to a gene: 5. The CDR3 extends over 15 amino acids. In germline, CDR1 is MNHNS, CDR2 SASEGT. For the CDR3, the DNA is TGTGCCAGCAGTGAAGAGGGGACAGGGTTCTCACCCCTCCACTTT. This gives the protein CASSEEGTGFSPLHF.

The chain recombines TRBV27 with TRBJ2-1; D is unclear. CDR1 is MNHEY and CDR2 is SMNVEV in the germline V gene (reference sequence). CDR3 length: 14 residues. V was cut by 5 bases and J by 1 base, with 9 bases left in between. The CDR3 DNA follows: TGTGCCAGCAGTCCCCCGGTTTCCTACAATGAGCAGTTCTTC. It yields the protein CASSPPVSYNEQFF.

About this clone: The same CDR3 also results from other DNA sequences found in this sample. The chain joins TRBV5-1 to TRBJ2-1, with TRBD1 identical over 8 bases. This CDR3 comprises 14 residues. Germline V gene sequence: CDR1 SGHRS, CDR2 YFSETQ. Trimming at V came to 2 bases and at J to 4 bases, leaving 2 bases not matched to a gene. The CDR3 reads CASSLGTGYNEQFF. As DNA, the CDR3 is TGCGCCAGCAGCTTAGGGACAGGTTACAATGAGCAGTTCTTC.

The chain is built from TRBV19 and TRBJ2-1; D is possibly TRBD1 (5 bases). Between the trimmed V and J ends, which lost 4 bases and 9 bases, there was a span of 10 bases. CDR1 and CDR2 (germline): LNHDA, SQIVND (reference sequence). The CDR3 is 12 amino acids. CDR3 amino acids: CASSTSRGEQFF. The CDR3 DNA reads TGTGCCAGTAGTACTTCTAGGGGTGAGCAGTTCTTC. Supplemented by reference TRBV19 and TRBJ2-1, the full variable domain reads DGGITQSPKYLFRKEGQNVTLSCEQNLNHDAMYWYRQDPGQGLRLIYYSQIVNDFQKGDIAEGYSVSREKKESFPLTVTSAQKNPTAFYLCASSTSRGEQFFGPGTRLTVL.

There are a few counts of this clone. The chain links TRBV19 to TRBJ2-7, with D maybe TRBD1 (6 bases). Trimming pared 5 bases from V and 5 bases from J, leaving 16 bases between. This CDR3 is 14 amino acids long. Germline assignment: CDR1 LNHDA and CDR2 SQIVND (reference sequence). CDR3 DNA: TGTGCCAGTAGTCTACGACAGGCCGAGGACGAGCAGTACTTC. Translated, it gives CASSLRQAEDEQYF.